Given below is one TCR beta chain in context. These data belong to a study of blood T cell repertoires in COVID-19. Study-level background: The United States, Italy and Spain supplied acute and convalescent COVID-19 samples.

Seattle patients were enrolled during active infection and followed longitudinally. The V gene end was trimmed by 3 bases and the J gene end by 5 bases; junction bases not matched to a gene: 4. CDR3 length equals 14 residues. Germline V gene sequence: CDR1 KGHSH, CDR2 LQKENI. Study processing details: Researchers report that nucleated cell counts were estimated from reference gene primer amplification. Produced via immunoSEQ multiplex PCR; TCRdb's table is partial and in-frame only. V, J and clone size reflect that table, while D and trimming were determined from the DNA. Among 390,000 or so clones listed, 70% to 90% were seen once.

This clonotype originated in a young woman with COVID-19, enrolled during active disease. The rearrangement links TRBV18 to TRBJ2-7, with TRBD1 identical over 10 bases. Sequenced: peripheral blood. Here the CDR3 DNA reads TGTGCCAGCTCACCCGGGGACAGGGGCCACGAGCAGTACTTC. This encodes CASSPGDRGHEQYF.